A single T cell receptor (beta chain) is shown here with its context. Its target is unknown. The authors built TCR beta libraries using iRepertoire HTBI primers and Arm-PCR of CDR3 regions. TCRdb recomputed calls from the multiplex PCR reads with MiXCR, one row per CDR3 protein. The profile shows some 500,000 distinct CDR3 sequences, about 14% of them singletons. This sample is drawn from a study of regulatory T cells in long-lasting Graves disease. Time point in this sample: newly diagnosed GD, antithyroid drugs for less than 3 months. With RNA extracted from PBMCs as input, the TCR library was made. The CDR3 consists of 18 residues. Trimming cost V 5 bases and J 5 bases; bases outside gene matches: 8. Germline CDR1 reads SEHNR; CDR2 reads FQNEAQ (reference sequence). General study results and limits: With some 2,500 shared public clonotypes, persistent patients exceeded new patients, who shared more than 900.

The data also belong to a second study, concerning T cells in Graves' hyperthyroidism and ophthalmopathy. In that study: Primed by the HTBI set, a first-round RT-PCR was run on the TCR CDR3.

This clonotype was sampled from a man younger than 45 with Graves disease. The input for sequencing was peripheral blood mononuclear cells (PBMCs), taken at new diagnosis, from a patient treated with antithyroid drugs. The V gene is TRBV7-9, the J gene TRBJ2-2; TRBD2 agrees at 16 bases. CDR3 amino acids: CASSQGLAGGLWTGELFF. The CDR3 DNA is TGTGCCAGCAGCCAGGGACTAGCGGGAGGGCTATGGACCGGGGAGCTGTTTTTT.